This is a list of T cell receptor beta chains from one sample in a study of blood T cell repertoires in COVID-19. Produced via immunoSEQ multiplex PCR; TCRdb's table is partial and in-frame only. The repertoire includes about 230,000 clones, 83% of them detected once, and just over 8.5% sits in the top ten. The sample consisted of peripheral blood. The source of these receptors is a middle-aged man with active or convalescent COVID-19. CDR3s leave out the opening cysteine and the closing phenylalanine or tryptophan.

V gene	J gene	CDR3 protein
TRBV6-5	TRBJ2-5	ASSARRGETQY
TRBV27	TRBJ2-7	ASRGTGGHEQY
TRBV7-9	TRBJ1-1	ASSSKGKNEAF
TRBV5-5	TRBJ1-1	ASSWTTAGGTEAF
TRBV2	TRBJ1-1	ASRSYGHPANTEAF
TRBV2	TRBJ1-1	AIPQGLFSTEAF
TRBV4-1	TRBJ2-7	ASSQAGQGGWQY
TRBV30	TRBJ2-2	AFEKVGGNTGELF
TRBV4-1	TRBJ1-6	ASSQASGGDNSPLH
TRBV11-2	TRBJ1-1	ASSWGGQMNTEAF
TRBV6-2/TRBV6-3	TRBJ2-3	ASSYLAGGSTDTQY
TRBV7-2	TRBJ1-6	ASSPQGANNSPLH
TRBV11-2	TRBJ1-3	ASSLDGGLRRNTIY
TRBV27	TRBJ1-2	ASSPNRGYGYT
TRBV24-1	TRBJ1-2	ATSDPSDGNYGYT
TRBV30	TRBJ1-1	AWDPSGRAF
TRBV6-6	TRBJ1-2	ASSGTGGGLIGYT
TRBV6-6	TRBJ1-2	ASSLTGRSGYT
TRBV6-5	TRBJ1-2	ASSTPAQPPYGYT
TRBV25-1	TRBJ2-5	ASSDSSGSKTQY
TRBV11-2	TRBJ2-1	ASSLPLVSYNEQF
TRBV27	TRBJ1-1	ASSYRENTEAF
TRBV2	TRBJ2-2	ASSEPSFSENTGELF
TRBV20-1	TRBJ1-4	SASGPEKLF
TRBV20-1	TRBJ1-1	SARTFTEAF
TRBV6-1	TRBJ1-4	ASSENGLSNEKLF
TRBV30	TRBJ1-3	AWKPVTGGNTIY
TRBV5-1	TRBJ1-2	ASSLDRISNYGYT
TRBV27	TRBJ2-1	ASSLGLAGTFEQF
TRBV6-6	TRBJ1-1	ASSSTAPEAF
TRBV7-2	TRBJ1-5	ASSLGQNSNQPQH
TRBV11-2	TRBJ2-7	ASSLSGTSGGIYEQY
TRBV7-9	TRBJ2-3	ASSLVLAGAHTDTQY
TRBV10-1	TRBJ2-7	ASSESQASHSYEQY
TRBV7-2	TRBJ1-6	ASSDNGGGNNSPLH
TRBV10-3	TRBJ2-3	AIGTSAPPSTDTQY
TRBV19	TRBJ1-2	ASSPQGAASGYT
TRBV19	TRBJ1-5	ASSIDRGYQPQH
TRBV7-7	TRBJ1-4	ASSLTAATNEKLF
TRBV19	TRBJ2-7	ASSIGREYEQY
TRBV7-3	TRBJ1-3	ASSLTGEQGNTIY
TRBV7-8	TRBJ2-2	ASSPGTLNTGELF
TRBV5-1	TRBJ1-1	ASSNGQLNTEAF
TRBV5-1	TRBJ2-7	ASSPGLAGGPSREEY
TRBV5-1	TRBJ2-7	ASRYLARQGEQY